These T cell receptor beta chains were read from a single sample in a study of somatic mutations in cytotoxic T cells in rheumatoid arthritis. Measured with immunoSEQ multiplex PCR; TCRdb has only the in-frame clones, and not every one. The sample lists 15,000 to 20,000 clones; 74% were seen once. Sequenced material: CD8+ T cells sorted from blood. Source of these receptors: a man aged 55 to 70 in good health. Each CDR3 is given with its conserved first and last residue. A D gene is named only where the DNA matches it firmly. Rows may omit the clone size; those that give it use once, few, many or a size class.

j_call d_call clone_size v_call cdr3_nt cdr3_aa
TRBJ1-5 . . TRBV4-1 TGCGCCAGCAGCCAAAACAGGGATCAGCCCCAGCATTTT CASSQNRDQPQHF
TRBJ2-3 TRBD1 . TRBV6-5 TGTGCCAGCGGACAGGGGTCGGATACGCAGTATTTT CASGQGSDTQYF
TRBJ2-1 TRBD2 . TRBV7-9 TGTGCCAGCAGCCTCACTAGCGGGAGAATGGGGAATGAGCAGTTCTTC CASSLTSGRMGNEQFF
TRBJ2-7 TRBD1 . TRBV6-5 TGTGCCAGCAGTGAACAGGGGTTCCACGAGCAGTACTTC CASSEQGFHEQYF
TRBJ2-3 . . TRBV29-1 TGCAGCGTTGAAGGTAGAATTCCCACAGATACGCAGTATTTT CSVEGRIPTDTQYF
TRBJ2-2 . . TRBV6-1 TGTGCCAGCAGTGAACTCAGGGTACTACCCGGGGAGCTGTTTTTT CASSELRVLPGELFF
TRBJ2-3 TRBD2 . TRBV7-3 TGTGCCAGCAGCTTAACTCCGGGAGGACCAGTAGATACGCAGTATTTT CASSLTPGGPVDTQYF
TRBJ2-7 TRBD2 . TRBV19 TGTGCCAGTAGTATGCGGGGGGCGTATTACTACGAGCAGTACTTC CASSMRGAYYYEQYF
TRBJ2-5 TRBD1 . TRBV7-6 TGTGCCAGCAGCCCCCTAGGGGACAGGGACCAAGAGACCCAGTACTTC CASSPLGDRDQETQYF
TRBJ2-3 TRBD1 once TRBV19 TGTGCCAGTAGTCTGGCCGGGACAGGGGGCACAGATACGCAGTATTTT CASSLAGTGGTDTQYF
TRBJ2-3 TRBD2 once TRBV4-3 TGCGCCAGCAGCCAACCCACAAGGGGCGGGAGAACAGATACGCAGTATTTT CASSQPTRGGRTDTQYF
TRBJ2-4 . . TRBV18 TGTGCCAGCTCACGGCTAGGGGCGGACATTCAGTACTTC CASSRLGADIQYF
TRBJ1-5 TRBD1 . TRBV7-8 TGTGCCAGCAGCCCGGACAGGGTGTTTCAGCCCCAGCATTTT CASSPDRVFQPQHF
TRBJ2-1 TRBD2 . TRBV29-1 TGCAGCGTTGACGGTGTGGGTAGCGGGAGGGCCGGGGATGAGCAGTTCTTC CSVDGVGSGRAGDEQFF
TRBJ2-3 TRBD2 . TRBV5-4 TGTGCCAGCAGCCAACTAGCGGGACCAGATACGCAGTATTTT CASSQLAGPDTQYF
TRBJ2-5 TRBD2 few TRBV5-4 TGTGCCAGCAGCTCTCTAGCGGGGGCTGAGGAGACCCAGTACTTC CASSSLAGAEETQYF
TRBJ2-3 TRBD1 . TRBV9 TGTGCCAGCAGCGAGGGACCGGGACAGGGGATGGGAGATACGCAGTATTTT CASSEGPGQGMGDTQYF
TRBJ2-1 . . TRBV15 TGTGCCACCAGCAGAGCTTATGAGCAGTTCTTC CATSRAYEQFF
TRBJ2-1 . . TRBV2 TGTGCCAGCACTGGGGACTCGACCTACAATGAGCAGTTCTTC CASTGDSTYNEQFF
TRBJ2-7 . . TRBV27 TGTGCCAGCAGTTTAAGGCGCAGGGCCTACGAGCAGTACTTC CASSLRRRAYEQYF
TRBJ2-7 . . TRBV11-2 TGTGCCAGCAGCTTAGATTCCACTAGCTACGAGCAGTACTTC CASSLDSTSYEQYF
TRBJ1-1 . . TRBV6-1 TGTGCCAGCAGTGAACGGGAACGTTGGAACACTGAAGCTTTCTTT CASSERERWNTEAFF
TRBJ2-1 . . TRBV7-9 TGTGCCAGCAGCTTAGAGATGGGGCCTTCCTACAATGAGCAGTTCTTC CASSLEMGPSYNEQFF
TRBJ2-7 . . TRBV6-5 TGTGCCAGCAGTGAAGAACAGAGCTCCTACGAGCAGTACTTC CASSEEQSSYEQYF
TRBJ2-1 TRBD2 . TRBV7-6 TGTGCCAGCAGCTCCATAGCGGGCGCCAACAATGAGCAGTTCTTC CASSSIAGANNEQFF
TRBJ2-2 TRBD2 . TRBV7-9 TGTGCCAGCAGCCCACCCGCGGGGGGGCCTACCGGGGAGCTGTTTTTT CASSPPAGGPTGELFF
TRBJ1-1 . . TRBV7-5 TGTGCCAGAAGCTTAGCGGAGGGGTGGGGCACTGAAGCTTTCTTT CARSLAEGWGTEAFF
TRBJ2-7 TRBD1 . TRBV11-1 TGTGCCAGCAGCTTAAGGGACAGGATAAACGAGCAGTACTTC CASSLRDRINEQYF
TRBJ1-1 . . TRBV4-1 TGCGCCAGCAGTCTCACACCGAACACTGAAGCTTTCTTT CASSLTPNTEAFF
TRBJ2-2 . few TRBV14 TGTGCCAGCAGCCAAATACAGGGTAGCACCGGGGAGCTGTTTTTT CASSQIQGSTGELFF
TRBJ1-1 . . TRBV29-1 TGCAGCGTTTTTAACTCCGGGGCAGGGGTGACTGAAGCTTTCTTT CSVFNSGAGVTEAFF
TRBJ1-5 TRBD1 . TRBV27 TGTGCCAGCAGTTGGAGGACAGGGGGCGATCAGCCCCAGCATTTT CASSWRTGGDQPQHF
TRBJ2-7 TRBD2 . TRBV9 TGTGCCAGCAGCGTAGCCGGACTAGCAGACGAGCAGTACTTC CASSVAGLADEQYF
TRBJ2-4 . . TRBV6-5 TGTGCCAGCAGTTACTCTACCAAAAACATTCAGTACTTC CASSYSTKNIQYF
TRBJ2-5 . few TRBV9 TGTGCCAGCAGCGTAGACTCGCGGGGAGGTCGGGAGACCCAGTACTTC CASSVDSRGGRETQYF
TRBJ2-5 . . TRBV6-9 TGTGCCAGCAGTTATATTCGGGTCTCCCACCGAGAGACCCAGTACTTC CASSYIRVSHRETQYF